Each of the 28 T cell receptor beta chains below was sequenced from the same sample in a study of T cell responses to AZD1222 COVID-19 vaccine. TCRdb's copy holds only in-frame clones and misses some; the assay was immunoSEQ multiplex PCR. Of approximately 100,000 clones in the sample, roughly 91% were seen once. The starting material was peripheral blood, obtained on day 0 of AZD1222 vaccination. The source is an adult in good health.

The V and J genes are TRBV4-1 and TRBJ2-7; D might be TRBD1 (5 bases). The germline V gene encodes CDR1 MGHRA and CDR2 YSYEKL. The CDR3 is 16 amino acids. Between the trimmed V and J ends, which lost 1 base and 3 bases, there was a span of 16 bases. The CDR3 region is CASSQAHLQEFYEQYF. CDR3 DNA sequence: TGCGCCAGCAGCCAAGCCCATTTACAGGAGTTCTACGAGCAGTACTTC.

The chain recombines TRBV27 with TRBJ2-1; possibly TRBD2 for D (6 bases). The CDR3 contains 15 residues. The V end lost 0 bases, the J end lost 6 bases, and 12 bases lay between the germline ends. The germline CDR1 and CDR2 sequences are MNHEY and SMNVEV (reference sequence). The CDR3 sequence is CASSLSRERGNEQFF. DNA of the CDR3: TGTGCCAGCAGTTTATCGCGGGAACGCGGCAATGAGCAGTTCTTC.

The CDR3 DNA sequence: TGTGCCAGCAGCGCCCCGCGAACCCCTAACTATGGCTACACCTTC. Translating it yields CASSAPRTPNYGYTF. V usage is TRBV9 and J usage is TRBJ1-2; no clear D gene. This CDR3 spans 15 amino acids. Deletions cut 3 bases from V and 0 bases from J, with 12 bases between. Germline CDR1 reads SGDLS; CDR2 reads YYNGEE.

J is TRBJ2-7 and V is TRBV7-8; 7 bases match TRBD2. The junction had 6 bases not matched to a gene; V was cut back by 2 bases and J by 2 bases. The CDR3 contains 15 residues. Looked up from germline, CDR1 is SGHVS and CDR2 is FQNEAQ. The DNA of the CDR3 is TGTGCCAGCAGCTTACGGAACGGGGGGACCTACGAGCAGTACTTC. This gives the protein CASSLRNGGTYEQYF.

This clone was seen a single time. The chain has TRBV27 and TRBJ2-3; tentatively, D is TRBD2 (6 bases). Between the trimmed V and J ends, which lost 6 bases and 6 bases, there was a span of 28 bases. Germline assignment: CDR1 MNHEY and CDR2 SMNVEV (reference sequence). The CDR3 consists of 18 residues. The chain's CDR3 is CASSPYPPRDFFTDTQYF. The CDR3 region has the DNA TGTGCCAGCAGCCCTTATCCTCCTCGGGACTTCTTCACGGATACGCAGTATTTT.

In its sample, this clone was seen once. The J gene is TRBJ2-3, the V gene TRBV5-1, with 7 bases that match TRBD2. The CDR3 runs 16 residues. The V segment lost 0 bases and the J segment 3 bases; nucleotides outside the gene matches: 7. Looked up from germline, CDR1 is SGHRS and CDR2 is YFSETQ. Here the CDR3 reads CASSLVSGAGTDTQYF. CDR3 nucleotides: TGCGCCAGCAGCTTGGTATCGGGAGCGGGGACAGATACGCAGTATTTT. Looking up the rest from reference TRBV5-1 and TRBJ2-3 gives the full variable domain: KAGVTQTPRYLIKTRGQQVTLSCSPISGHRSVSWYQQTPGQGLQFLFEYFSETQRNKGNFPGRFSGRQFSNSRSEMNVSTLELGDSALYLCASSLVSGAGTDTQYFGPGTRLTVL.

V and J are TRBV28 and TRBJ2-7; 7 bases line up with TRBD2. The CDR3 is 15 amino acids. The trim removed 6 bases at V and 0 bases at J, leaving 8 bases unmatched. From germline, CDR1 is MDHEN and CDR2 SYDVKM. This chain's CDR3 is CASRTTSVSSYEQYF. DNA for the CDR3: TGTGCCAGCAGAACTACTAGCGTGAGCTCCTACGAGCAGTACTTC.

The chain has TRBV6-5 and TRBJ1-2, with D perhaps TRBD1 (5 bases). Germline V gives CDR1 MNHEY, CDR2 SVGAGI. The CDR3 runs to 15 residues. The germline V and J ends were trimmed by 6 bases and 0 bases, with 14 bases remaining between them. As DNA, the CDR3 is TGTGCCAGCAGACAAACCAGGGCAGCTAACTATGGCTACACCTTC. It specifies CASRQTRAANYGYTF.

The V call is TRBV13, the J call TRBJ2-3, with 15 bases lining up with TRBD2. The CDR3 contains 17 residues. Germline assignment: CDR1 PRHDT and CDR2 FYEKMQ (reference sequence). Germline trimming cut 4 bases from V and 2 bases from J; bases unmatched to any gene: 4. CDR3 sequence reads: CASSSGLAGGFTDTQYF. In nucleotides, the CDR3 is TGTGCCAGCAGCTCGGGACTAGCGGGAGGATTCACAGATACGCAGTATTTT. The entire variable domain, with the rest obtained from reference TRBV13 and TRBJ2-3, is as follows: AAGVIQSPRHLIKEKRETATLKCYPIPRHDTVYWYQQGPGQDPQFLISFYEKMQSDKGSIPDRFSAQQFSDYHSELNMSSLELGDSALYFCASSSGLAGGFTDTQYFGPGTRLTVL.

This rearrangement joins TRBV2 to TRBJ2-2; 7 positions match TRBD1. The CDR3 is 14 amino acids. Germline V gene lookup returns CDR1 SNHLY and CDR2 FYNNEI. V was pared by 6 bases and J by 2 bases, with 3 bases of the junction left unmatched. The CDR3, as DNA: TGTGCCAGCAGCCGACAGGGTAACACCGGGGAGCTGTTTTTT. It encodes CASSRQGNTGELFF.

The chain is built from TRBV7-2 and TRBJ2-7; 8 bases fit TRBD1. Looked up from germline, CDR1 is SGHTA and CDR2 is FQGNSA. V lost 5 bases and J lost 3; bases outside the gene matches: 9. CDR3 size: 15 residues. CDR3 amino acids: CASSATTGVGYEQYF. CDR3 sequence (DNA): TGTGCCAGCAGCGCAACGACAGGGGTTGGCTACGAGCAGTACTTC.

CDR3 bases: TGTGCCAGCACCCAGGGGAATAACTATGGCTACACCTTC. Residues: CASTQGNNYGYTF. The V and J genes are TRBV12-3 or TRBV12-4 and TRBJ1-2; maybe TRBD1 (6 bases). V was trimmed by 7 bases and J by 1 base, leaving 10 bases between them. The CDR3 loop spans 13 amino acids.

The rearrangement joins TRBV18 to TRBJ1-2, with 9 nucleotides matching TRBD1. V was clipped by 6 bases and J by 2 bases; unmatched bases: 10. The germline gives CDR1 KGHSH, CDR2 LQKENI. The CDR3 has 16 residues. For the CDR3, the DNA is TGTGCCAGCTCCCCTGGACAGGGGACATTAAACTATGGCTACACCTTC. This sequence encodes CASSPGQGTLNYGYTF.

The chain uses TRBV7-9 and TRBJ2-2; D remains ambiguous. Trimming took 1 base from V and 6 from J, leaving 6 bases between them. The CDR3 runs 13 residues. Per the germline V gene, CDR1 is SEHNR and CDR2 is FQNEAQ (reference sequence). CDR3 DNA: TGTGCCAGCAGCTTAGATGGTCCCGGGGAGCTGTTTTTT. The encoded protein is CASSLDGPGELFF.

V usage is TRBV3-1 (or the pseudogene TRBV3-2) and J usage is TRBJ1-1, with D tentatively TRBD1 (6 bases). Trimming removed 1 base from V and 7 bases from J, with 10 bases in between. CDR3 size: 13 residues. Germline CDR1 and CDR2: LGHDT and YNNKEL (reference sequence). The CDR3 loop reads CASSQVQGREAFF. The DNA for the CDR3 is TGTGCCAGCAGCCAAGTACAGGGACGTGAAGCTTTCTTT.

The chain joins TRBV18 to TRBJ2-2, with unresolved D. Trimming cost V 4 bases and J 2 bases, with 2 bases left between them. Germline-derived CDR1 and CDR2 are KGHSH and LQKENI. There are 12 residues in the CDR3. The CDR3 DNA is TGTGCCAGCTCACGTAACACCGGGGAGCTGTTTTTT. Its translation is CASSRNTGELFF.

This sequence joins TRBV9 and TRBJ1-1, with D maybe TRBD1 (5 bases). CDR3 size: 16 residues. Per germline, CDR1 SGDLS and CDR2 YYNGEE. V lost 0 bases and J lost 4, with 16 bases in between. This CDR3 is CASSVATGHIGTEAFF. The CDR3 region has the DNA TGTGCCAGCAGCGTAGCTACGGGGCATATAGGCACTGAAGCTTTCTTT. Variable domain in full (rest from reference TRBV9 and TRBJ1-1): DSGVTQTPKHLITATGQRVTLRCSPRSGDLSVYWYQQSLDQGLQFLIQYYNGEERAKGNILERFSAQQFPDLHSELNLSSLELGDSALYFCASSVATGHIGTEAFFGQGTRLTVV.

The chain uses TRBV28 and TRBJ1-6, with a weak D call TRBD1 (5 bases). Germline V gene data show CDR1 as MDHEN and CDR2 as SYDVKM. The CDR3 covers 12 residues. V was clipped by 5 bases and J by 10 bases, with 9 bases between them. The CDR3: CASSLRDSPLHF. CDR3 DNA sequence: TGTGCCAGCAGTCTTAGGGACTCACCCCTCCACTTT.

This rearrangement joins TRBV11-2 to TRBJ2-7; 8 bases fit TRBD1. The ends lost 6 bases at V and 1 base at J; junction bases unmatched: 8. The germline CDR1 and CDR2 sequences are SGHAT and FQNNGV. The CDR3 extends over 15 amino acids. CDR3 region: CASSKPGTGSYEQYF. The CDR3 nucleotides read TGTGCCAGCAGTAAACCCGGGACAGGATCCTACGAGCAGTACTTC. The whole variable domain, remainder taken from reference TRBV11-2 and TRBJ2-7, is EAGVAQSPRYKIIEKRQSVAFWCNPISGHATLYWYQQILGQGPKLLIQFQNNGVVDDSQLPKDRFSAERLKGVDSTLKIQPAKLEDSAVYLCASSKPGTGSYEQYFGPGTRLTVT.

This chain uses TRBV7-6 with TRBJ2-1; D is ambiguous. V was cut by 6 bases and J by 0 bases, with 3 bases left in between. This CDR3 spans 12 amino acids. Germline CDR1 and CDR2: SGHVS and FNYEAQ. The CDR3 DNA reads as TGTGCCAGCAGGTCCTCCTACAATGAGCAGTTCTTC. It specifies CASRSSYNEQFF. Full variable domain (rest looked up from reference TRBV7-6 and TRBJ2-1): GAGVSQSPRYKVTKRGQDVALRCDPISGHVSLYWYRQALGQGPEFLTYFNYEAQQDKSGLPNDRFSAERPEGSISTLTIQRTEQRDSAMYRCASRSSYNEQFFGPGTRLTVL.

The chain links TRBV19 to TRBJ1-1; maybe TRBD1 (6 bases). The germline V and J ends were trimmed by 6 bases and 5 bases, with 16 bases remaining between them. CDR1 and CDR2 (germline): LNHDA, SQIVND (reference sequence). The CDR3 length is 14 residues. CDR3: CASRDRQARTEAFF. The DNA for the CDR3 is TGTGCCAGTAGGGATAGACAGGCCCGGACTGAAGCTTTCTTT.

The rearrangement uses TRBV7-2 and TRBJ2-1; tentatively, D is TRBD1 or TRBD2 (5 bases each). The CDR3 consists of 15 residues. Germline V gene sequence: CDR1 SGHTA, CDR2 FQGNSA. With 5 bases removed from V and 7 bases from J, the gap between germline ends came to 18 bases. CDR3 DNA sequence: TGTGCCAGCAGCAGTCCTAGGGACCTTAGGAATGAGCAGTTCTTC. Its protein is CASSSPRDLRNEQFF.

This chain links TRBV11-3 with TRBJ2-2, with 7 positions matching TRBD1. Looked up from germline, CDR1 is SGHNT and CDR2 is YENEEA. The V and J ends lost 10 bases and 0 bases, in that order; junction bases with no gene match: 5. This CDR3 has 14 amino acids. The CDR3 DNA is TGTGCCACCCTCGGGACAGCGAACACCGGGGAGCTGTTTTTT. As protein: CATLGTANTGELFF.

V and J are TRBV19 and TRBJ1-6, with 8 nucleotides matching TRBD1. The germline V gene encodes CDR1 LNHDA and CDR2 SQIVND (reference sequence). V shed 8 bases and J 10 bases; nucleotides not matched to a gene: 4. The CDR3 is made up of 12 amino acids. The CDR3 nucleotides read TGTGCCAGTGCGGGACAGGCATCACCCCTCCACTTT. As protein: CASAGQASPLHF.

This clone was counted a single time. V gene TRBV19 combines with J gene TRBJ2-3; 8 bases fit TRBD2. The CDR3 has 14 residues. V trimming: 6 bases; J trimming: 4 bases; junction bases outside the gene matches: 6. The germline CDR1 and CDR2 sequences are LNHDA and SQIVND (reference sequence). The CDR3 is CASRRTGGADTQYF. DNA for the CDR3: TGTGCCAGTAGAAGGACGGGAGGGGCAGATACGCAGTATTTT. Complete variable domain (other parts from reference TRBV19 and TRBJ2-3): DGGITQSPKYLFRKEGQNVTLSCEQNLNHDAMYWYRQDPGQGLRLIYYSQIVNDFQKGDIAEGYSVSREKKESFPLTVTSAQKNPTAFYLCASRRTGGADTQYFGPGTRLTVL.

V gene TRBV3-1 (or the pseudogene TRBV3-2) combines with J gene TRBJ2-2, with TRBD2 matching 16 bases. CDR3 size: 16 residues. CDR1 and CDR2 from the germline V gene are LGHDT and YNNKEL (reference sequence). V dropped 5 bases and J dropped 7; count of bases not matched to a gene: 4. CDR3 loop: CASSSGTSGRGGELFF. The CDR3 DNA reads as TGTGCCAGCAGCTCTGGGACTAGCGGGAGGGGCGGGGAGCTGTTTTTT.

The chain uses TRBV19 and TRBJ1-4; TRBD1 might be the D (6 bases). Trimming took off 5 bases at V and 2 bases at J, with 15 bases between the two ends. The germline CDR1 and CDR2 sequences are LNHDA and SQIVND (reference sequence). CDR3 length: 16 amino acids. DNA of the CDR3: TGTGCCAGTAGTCTTACAGGGATTTCGACTAATGAAAAACTGTTTTTT. Its translation is CASSLTGISTNEKLFF.

This clone occurred once. The rearrangement links TRBV5-1 to TRBJ2-5; 9 bases fit TRBD2. From germline, CDR1 is SGHRS and CDR2 YFSETQ. J gave up 5 bases and V 5 bases, and 7 bases lay outside the gene matches. The CDR3 runs to 14 residues. The CDR3 region has the DNA TGCGCCAGCAGAAGTAGCGGGAGTGGTGAGACCCAGTACTTC. Encoded protein: CASRSSGSGETQYF.